Below, 15 T cell receptor beta chains from the same sample are listed, as sequenced in a study of beta chain features in type 1 diabetes. Sequenced material consisted of expressed TCRB transcripts (all of the isolated RNA was reverse transcribed). Only in-frame clones appear in the TCRdb table, and some are missing; sequencing was by immunoSEQ multiplex PCR. The sample contains 200,000 to 300,000 clones, approximately 70% of which appear only once. Sequenced: naive CD4+ T cells from blood. The receptors stem from a man aged 25-45 years in good health.

The rearrangement links TRBV25-1 to TRBJ2-5; 13 nucleotides align to TRBD2. Germline values: CDR1 MGHDK, CDR2 SYGVNS. CDR3 length equals 16 residues. J was trimmed by 4 bases and V by 2 bases; bases with no gene match: 4. CDR3 sequence: CASSEGRLAGGETQYF. The CDR3 DNA sequence: TGTGCCAGCAGTGAAGGTAGACTAGCGGGAGGAGAGACCCAGTACTTC.

The chain links TRBV5-6 to TRBJ1-1; the D gene is possibly TRBD1 (5 bases). Between the trimmed V and J ends, which lost 2 bases and 7 bases, there was a span of 12 bases. This CDR3 is 13 amino acids long. Germline V gives CDR1 SGHDT, CDR2 YYEEEE. CDR3 DNA sequence: TGTGCCAGCAGCTTAGGGCAGGGAAATGAAGCTTTCTTT. It translates to CASSLGQGNEAFF.

The genes are TRBV29-1 and TRBJ2-1; D not resolved. Germline V gene lookup returns CDR1 SQVTM and CDR2 ANQGSEA. This CDR3 has 13 residues. Trimming took 0 bases from V and 0 from J, leaving 3 bases between them. This CDR3 reads CSVEDSSYNEQFF. The CDR3 region has the DNA TGCAGCGTTGAAGACAGCTCCTACAATGAGCAGTTCTTC.

This sequence joins TRBV25-1 and TRBJ2-5, with 7 bases identical to TRBD1. This CDR3 has 13 residues. V lost 6 bases and J lost 2; bases outside the gene matches: 3. Germline CDR1 is MGHDK and CDR2 is SYGVNS. The CDR3 loop reads CASSTGVQETQYF. The DNA for the CDR3 is TGTGCCAGCAGCACAGGGGTTCAAGAGACCCAGTACTTC.

This clone was picked up a small number of times. Other DNA variants within this sample encode the same CDR3. J is TRBJ2-7 and V is TRBV29-1; a possible D gene is TRBD2 (6 bases). CDR1 SQVTM and CDR2 ANQGSEA come from the germline V gene. V shed 5 bases and J shed 0 bases, with 11 bases lying between them. The CDR3 has 13 amino acids. In DNA, the CDR3 is TGCAGCGTTAGCGCGGGGAGCTCCTACGAGCAGTACTTC. Its translation: CSVSAGSSYEQYF.

The V and J genes are TRBV4-1 and TRBJ1-2; D is unclear. The length of the CDR3 is 14 residues. V was cut by 1 base and J by 0 bases, with 6 bases left in between. CDR1 MGHRA and CDR2 YSYEKL come from the germline V gene. This chain's CDR3 is CASSQGSANYGYTF. In DNA form, the CDR3 reads TGCGCCAGCAGCCAAGGTTCAGCTAACTATGGCTACACCTTC.

The chain employs TRBV28 and TRBJ2-3, with a weak D call TRBD1 (5 bases). Trimming stripped 5 bases from V and 0 bases from J, with 18 bases between. Germline CDR1 reads MDHEN; CDR2 reads SYDVKM. The CDR3 consists of 17 residues. DNA of the CDR3: TGTGCCAGCAGTCGACCCACCCAGGGTTCTAGCACAGATACGCAGTATTTT. Protein sequence: CASSRPTQGSSTDTQYF.

The chain couples TRBV30 to TRBJ1-1; D is ambiguous. Between the trimmed V and J ends, which lost 3 bases and 11 bases, there was a span of 22 bases. CDR1 and CDR2 (germline): GTSNPN, SVGIG (reference sequence). CDR3 length: 14 amino acids. CDR3 nucleotide sequence: TGTGCCTGGAGCCCCTCAGGAGCCGGAGTTGGTGCTTTCTTT. This encodes CAWSPSGAGVGAFF.

This chain uses TRBV7-9 with TRBJ1-2; unclear D gene. Trimming stripped 2 bases from V and 8 bases from J, with 12 bases between. CDR3 length: 13 amino acids. Germline V gene sequence: CDR1 SEHNR, CDR2 FQNEAQ (reference sequence). CDR3 amino acids: CASSLPGTWGYTF. The CDR3 bases are TGTGCCAGCAGCTTACCGGGAACATGGGGCTACACCTTC.

The rearrangement links TRBV7-2 to TRBJ2-1; no reliable D call. Trimming took off 1 base at V and 6 bases at J, with 7 bases between the two ends. Germline V lookup: CDR1 SGHTA, CDR2 FQGNSA. CDR3 length equals 13 residues. For the CDR3, the DNA is TGTGCCAGCAGCTTAGGACAAATCAATGAGCAGTTCTTC. It codes for CASSLGQINEQFF. Variable domain in full (rest from reference TRBV7-2 and TRBJ2-1): GAGVSQSPSNKVTEKGKDVELRCDPISGHTALYWYRQSLGQGLEFLIYFQGNSAPDKSGLPSDRFSAERTGGSVSTLTIQRTQQEDSAVYLCASSLGQINEQFFGPGTRLTVL.

This chain joins TRBV14 and TRBJ2-7; 7 nucleotides line up with TRBD1. The CDR3 is 16 residues long. The ends lost 3 bases at V and 1 base at J; junction bases unmatched: 9. The germline gives CDR1 SGHDN, CDR2 FVKESK. CDR3 residues: CASSHPKTGLSYEQYF. CDR3 bases: TGTGCCAGCAGCCATCCAAAGACAGGGTTATCCTACGAGCAGTACTTC.

The chain carries TRBV18 and TRBJ2-7; 8 bases fit TRBD2. Unmatched junction bases numbered 9, after V lost 3 bases and J lost 5 bases. CDR3 length equals 15 residues. The germline V gene encodes CDR1 KGHSH and CDR2 LQKENI. This CDR3 is CASSPLAGTLDEQYF. In nucleotides, the CDR3 is TGTGCCAGCTCACCTTTAGCGGGGACCCTCGACGAGCAGTACTTC.

V usage is TRBV23-1 and J usage is TRBJ2-1; no reliable D call. TRBV23-1 is assigned to the ORF class and has an uncertain function. The CDR3 is 11 residues long. Trimming shortened V by 3 bases and J by 7 bases, and 4 bases separated the two germline ends. The CDR3 region has the DNA TGCGCCAGCAGTCAGGATAATGAGCAGTTCTTC. Encoded protein: CASSQDNEQFF.

This clone was found a few times. The chain is built from TRBV29-1 and TRBJ1-2; D ambiguous. This CDR3 is 11 amino acids long. Germline loops: CDR1 SQVTM, CDR2 ANQGSEA. CDR3 DNA sequence: TGCACCGTCGGTGAAACCTATGGCTACACCTTC. Its protein product is CTVGETYGYTF.

The chain uses TRBV29-1 and TRBJ2-4; 15 nucleotides line up with TRBD2. V lost 3 bases and J lost 1; bases outside the gene matches: 4. Germline CDR1 reads SQVTM; CDR2 reads ANQGSEA. The CDR3 is made up of 17 amino acids. CDR3: CSVDGLAGGMAKNIQYF. CDR3 DNA sequence: TGCAGCGTTGACGGACTAGCGGGAGGGATGGCCAAAAACATTCAGTACTTC.